The 26 T cell receptor beta chains reported below all come from one sample, sequenced in a study of Graves' ophthalmopathy and Graves' hyperthyroidism. Amplification from RNA transcripts yielded the TCR beta CDR3 regions. Second-round multiplex PCR came after a first-round RT-PCR that employed HTBI primers. TCRdb re-called the multiplex PCR reads with MiXCR, one entry per CDR3 protein. The sample holds around 670,000 distinct CDR3 sequences; approximately 40% are singletons and the top ten take around 40%. The sequenced material came from peripheral blood. All receptors come from an adult man with Graves' ophthalmopathy.

The gene calls are TRBV13 and TRBJ2-7; D not resolved. The germline CDR1 and CDR2 sequences are PRHDT and FYEKMQ (reference sequence). With 6 bases removed from V and 3 bases from J, the gap between germline ends came to 9 bases. There are 12 residues in the CDR3. CDR3 nucleotides: TGTGCCAGCAGTTTTCAGCTCTACGAGCAGTACTTC. This gives the protein CASSFQLYEQYF.

This clonotype came up many times. The chain uses TRBV7-4 and TRBJ1-3; 8 nucleotides match TRBD1. The V gene end was trimmed by 5 bases and the J gene end by 0 bases; junction bases not matched to a gene: 6. From germline, CDR1 is SGHVT and CDR2 SQSDAQ. The CDR3 loop spans 16 amino acids. The CDR3 is CASSPRTGTSGNTIYF. CDR3 bases: TGTGCCAGCAGCCCCCGGACAGGGACCTCTGGAAACACCATATATTTT.

V and J are TRBV7-2 and TRBJ1-3; D is perhaps TRBD1 (5 bases). The CDR3 spans 18 residues. Germline CDR1 SGHTA, CDR2 FQGNSA. Trimming left V 5 bases short and J 2 bases short, with 22 bases between. Written as DNA, the CDR3 is TGTGCCAGCAGCCAAGATTTGGTTGGGGGGAAGGCTGGAAACACCATATATTTT. Protein sequence: CASSQDLVGGKAGNTIYF.

The sample holds many counts of this clonotype. The CDR3 here is CASSVEGGVYEQYF. CDR3 DNA sequence: TGTGCCAGCAGCGTAGAGGGGGGCGTCTACGAGCAGTACTTC. This rearrangement joins TRBV9 to TRBJ2-7; D tentatively fits TRBD1 or TRBD2 (6 bases each). Germline loops: CDR1 SGDLS, CDR2 YYNGEE. The V end was cut by 0 bases, the J end by 3 bases, with 10 bases between. The CDR3 spans 14 residues.

With respect to this clonotype: Possible read error: a much larger clone is one base away. The conserved closing phenylalanine or tryptophan is absent in this CDR3, likely reflecting a read error. V usage is TRBV5-1 and J usage is TRBJ2-2; the D is unclear. The CDR3 extends over 13 amino acids. The V end lost 2 bases, the J end lost 6 bases, and 8 bases lay between the germline ends. Germline CDR1 is SGHRS and CDR2 is YFSETQ. As DNA, the CDR3 is TGCGCCAGCAGCTTTACAGTTGCCGGGGAGCTGTTTTGT. As protein: CASSFTVAGELFC.

The rearrangement links TRBV7-6 to TRBJ2-2; weak D call: TRBD2 (5 bases). The length of the CDR3 is 13 residues. V lost 1 base, J lost 7 bases, and 7 bases lay in between. In germline, CDR1 is SGHVS, CDR2 FNYEAQ. CDR3 DNA sequence: TGTGCCAGCAGCTTAGATACTAGCGGGGAGCTGTTTTTT. This translates into CASSLDTSGELFF. The whole variable domain, filled in from reference TRBV7-6 and TRBJ2-2, reads GAGVSQSPRYKVTKRGQDVALRCDPISGHVSLYWYRQALGQGPEFLTYFNYEAQQDKSGLPNDRFSAERPEGSISTLTIQRTEQRDSAMYRCASSLDTSGELFFGEGSRLTVL.

The chain joins TRBV12-3 or TRBV12-4 to TRBJ2-7; D is unclear. Trimming pared 8 bases from V and 1 base from J, leaving 12 bases between. The CDR3 is made up of 13 amino acids. The CDR3 DNA reads TGTGCCAGCTGGGCATCGGAGTCCTACGAGCAGTACTTC. As protein: CASWASESYEQYF.

The J gene is TRBJ1-1, the V gene TRBV6-2 or TRBV6-3; tentative D call: TRBD1 (6 bases). Germline CDR1 MNHEY, CDR2 SVGEGT. This CDR3 contains 18 residues. V was shortened by 2 bases and J by 0 bases, with 19 bases between the two germline ends. As DNA, the CDR3 is TGTGCCAGCAGTTACCGGGCCGGACAGAGGCTAATGAACACTGAAGCTTTCTTT. It codes for CASSYRAGQRLMNTEAFF.

For this clonotype: This sequence may be a read error, since a much larger clone differs from it by one base. The rearrangement joins TRBV5-7 to TRBJ1-1; TRBD1 might be the D (5 bases). TRBV5-7 is placed among ORFs of uncertain function. This CDR3 is built from 14 residues. With 5 bases removed from V and 4 bases from J, the gap between germline ends came to 15 bases. CDR3 residues: CASRAGLRATEAFF. Here the CDR3 DNA reads TGTGCCAGCAGAGCAGGGTTAAGGGCCACTGAAGCTTTCTTT.

This clonotype occurred a few times. The chain recombines TRBV7-2 with TRBJ1-5; D gene unclear. Germline loops: CDR1 SGHTA, CDR2 FQGNSA. Trimming removed 2 bases at V and 0 bases at J, with 17 bases between. This CDR3 is 18 amino acids long. The CDR3 loop reads CASSLRAGTLNSNQPQHF. The CDR3 nucleotides are TGTGCCAGCAGCTTAAGGGCAGGCACCCTTAATAGCAATCAGCCCCAGCATTTT. The variable domain in full, completed from reference TRBV7-2 and TRBJ1-5, reads GAGVSQSPSNKVTEKGKDVELRCDPISGHTALYWYRQSLGQGLEFLIYFQGNSAPDKSGLPSDRFSAERTGGSVSTLTIQRTQQEDSAVYLCASSLRAGTLNSNQPQHFGDGTRLSIL.

Regarding this clonotype: A read error is possible here, since a much larger clone lies one base away. The CDR3 ends on some other residue instead of the conserved phenylalanine or tryptophan, so this is likely a read error. V and J are TRBV7-9 and TRBJ1-1; D gene unclear. Germline assignment: CDR1 SEHNR and CDR2 FQNEAQ (reference sequence). V was clipped by 4 bases and J by 2 bases, with 14 bases between them. The CDR3 is 15 residues long. The CDR3: CASSSLIRDNTEAFL. The CDR3 bases are TGTGCCAGCAGCTCCTTAATCCGGGATAACACTGAAGCTTTCCTT.

This clonotype occurred many times. The rearrangement links TRBV6-1 to TRBJ1-1, with unresolved D. V was pared by 1 base and J by 3 bases, with 9 bases between. CDR1 MNHNS and CDR2 SASEGT come from the germline V gene. This CDR3 is 14 amino acids long. The CDR3 here is CASSEVGRDTEAFF. The CDR3 bases are TGTGCCAGCAGTGAAGTCGGACGGGACACTGAAGCTTTCTTT.

This clonotype was detected many times. The chain carries TRBV10-3 and TRBJ1-2; D is unresolved. V lost 4 bases and J lost 2, with 11 bases in between. The CDR3 is 14 residues long. Germline V lookup: CDR1 ENHRY, CDR2 SYGVKD. CDR3 sequence (DNA): TGTGCCATCAGTGTGAACAGACCAAACTATGGCTACACCTTC. This encodes CAISVNRPNYGYTF.

The rearrangement links TRBV20-1 to TRBJ1-4, with D maybe TRBD1 (5 bases). The CDR3 has 11 residues. Trimming stripped 5 bases from V and 8 bases from J, with 9 bases between. Germline CDR1 is DFQATT and CDR2 is SNEGSKA (reference sequence). The CDR3 loop reads CSAGWTEKLFF. CDR3 sequence (DNA): TGCAGTGCTGGATGGACAGAAAAACTGTTTTTT.

The chain has TRBV15 and TRBJ1-3, with a tentative D call TRBD1 (5 bases). Germline V lookup: CDR1 LNHNV, CDR2 YYDKDF (reference sequence). The V and J ends lost 3 bases and 10 bases respectively, with 13 bases between them. The CDR3 is 13 amino acids. Here the CDR3 DNA reads TGTGCCACCAGCAGGCCTAGCGGGGGGACCATATATTTT. Amino acid sequence: CATSRPSGGTIYF.

The rearrangement joins TRBV7-7 to TRBJ1-2, with 7 bases identical to TRBD1. The CDR3 runs to 14 residues. The ends lost 5 bases at V and 9 bases at J; junction bases unmatched: 12. Looked up from germline, CDR1 is SSHAT and CDR2 is FNYEAQ (reference sequence). The CDR3: CASSPGQEVASYTF. CDR3 in DNA: TGTGCCAGCAGCCCAGGACAGGAGGTAGCGAGCTACACCTTC.

The genes are TRBV15 and TRBJ2-3; D call uncertain. V gave up 5 bases and J gave up 3 bases, with 3 bases separating them. The germline V gene encodes CDR1 LNHNV and CDR2 YYDKDF (reference sequence). The CDR3 has 11 amino acids. CDR3 protein: CATSATDTQYF. CDR3 nucleotide sequence: TGTGCCACCAGCGCGACAGATACGCAGTATTTT. Filled out from reference TRBV15 and TRBJ2-3, the complete variable domain reads DAMVIQNPRYQVTQFGKPVTLSCSQTLNHNVMYWYQQKSSQAPKLLFHYYDKDFNNEADTPDNFQSRRPNTSFCFLDIRSPGLGDTAMYLCATSATDTQYFGPGTRLTVL.

The rearrangement links TRBV7-3 to TRBJ2-7; TRBD1 might be the D (5 bases). The germline V and J ends were trimmed by 0 bases and 6 bases, with 9 bases remaining between them. Germline values: CDR1 SGHTA, CDR2 FQGTGA. This CDR3 contains 13 residues. The CDR3, as DNA: TGTGCCAGCAGCTTAACGTTAAGGGGCGAGCAGTACTTC. Translation: CASSLTLRGEQYF.

The rearrangement links TRBV4-2 to TRBJ2-7, with 8 bases aligning to TRBD1. The CDR3 totals 14 residues. The trim removed 6 bases at V and 3 bases at J, leaving 7 bases unmatched. Germline V gene lookup returns CDR1 LGHNA and CDR2 YNFKEQ. The CDR3 nucleotides read TGTGCCAGCAGTTCAATACAGGGGGGCTACGAGCAGTACTTC. It is translated as CASSSIQGGYEQYF.

This clonotype was seen more than once but under ten times. The V call is TRBV7-9, the J call TRBJ2-7; D gene unclear. Germline V gene data show CDR1 as SEHNR and CDR2 as FQNEAQ (reference sequence). Trimming pared 6 bases from V and 3 bases from J, leaving 21 bases between. CDR3 length: 16 residues. In DNA, the CDR3 is TGTGCCAGCAGTCCTTCGTTTCTCTCTGGCATCTACGAGCAGTACTTC. Its protein product is CASSPSFLSGIYEQYF.

V and J are TRBV3-1 and TRBJ2-5, with D perhaps matching TRBD1 or TRBD2 (5 bases each). This CDR3 is built from 15 residues. V was trimmed by 2 bases and J by 2 bases, leaving 12 bases between them. The germline CDR1 and CDR2 sequences are LGHDT and YNNKEL (reference sequence). The CDR3 region has the DNA TGTGCCAGCAGCCAACTCGGGGCAACACAAGAGACCCAGTACTTC. Its translation: CASSQLGATQETQYF.

The rearrangement joins TRBV10-3 to TRBJ2-5; TRBD1 agrees at 9 bases. J lost 1 base, V lost 6 bases, and 0 bases had no gene match. This CDR3 comprises 13 residues. The germline gives CDR1 ENHRY, CDR2 SYGVKD. The chain's CDR3 is CAIRTGGQETQYF. CDR3 nucleotides: TGTGCCATCAGGACAGGGGGCCAAGAGACCCAGTACTTC.

The chain joins TRBV19 to TRBJ2-7, with D hard to call. CDR3 length equals 14 residues. Germline lookup yields CDR1 LNHDA and CDR2 SQIVND (reference sequence). The V and J ends lost 5 bases and 0 bases respectively, with 11 bases between them. DNA of the CDR3: TGTGCCAGTAGTCACTCGTCAGTCTCCTACGAGCAGTACTTC. Its translation is CASSHSSVSYEQYF.

This chain connects TRBV20-1 to TRBJ1-2; weak D call: TRBD1 (5 bases). Germline V gene data show CDR1 as DFQATT and CDR2 as SNEGSKA (reference sequence). The ends were cut back, 5 bases at V and 4 bases at J, with 20 bases in the middle. The CDR3 has 15 residues. The CDR3 bases are TGCAGTGCTCCGGGGGGTAGGACTATGGGCTATGGCTACACCTTC. It specifies CSAPGGRTMGYGYTF.

The table lists this clonotype with many counts. The chain's CDR3 is CASSDARGIAGELFF. The CDR3 region has the DNA TGTGCCAGCAGTGACGCCAGGGGAATCGCCGGGGAGCTGTTTTTT. V is TRBV25-1 and J is TRBJ2-2, with D tentatively TRBD1 (6 bases). CDR3 length: 15 residues. Deletions cut 3 bases from V and 6 bases from J, with 14 bases between. CDR1 is MGHDK and CDR2 is SYGVNS in the germline V gene.

The V gene is TRBV20-1, the J gene TRBJ1-2, with D maybe TRBD1 (5 bases). Deletions cut 3 bases from V and 6 bases from J, with 17 bases between. CDR1 DFQATT and CDR2 SNEGSKA come from the germline V gene (reference sequence). This CDR3 is built from 14 residues. The chain's CDR3 is CSASKLEGVDGYTF. In nucleotides, the CDR3 is TGCAGTGCTAGTAAATTGGAAGGGGTGGATGGCTACACCTTC.